The entry below describes one T cell receptor (beta chain). This CDR3 comprises 13 residues. CDR1 and CDR2 from the germline V gene are SGHNT and YENEEA. Trimming stripped 4 bases from V and 5 bases from J, with 11 bases between. The participants were between about 18 and 90 years old and came from some 23 US areas. Researchers sorted participants into cohorts using their self-reported clinical history. Per the authors' pipeline: Amplification from reference gene primers served as the basis for estimated nucleated cell counts. Sequencing was performed with immunoSEQ multiplex PCR; in TCRdb, only in-frame clones are kept and a portion is missing. The V and J calls and clone size come from that table; D and trimming were worked out from the DNA. This table holds about 380,000 clones, approximately 87% found once. This sample is drawn from a study of blood T cell repertoires in COVID-19. Turning to the study itself: There were acute and convalescent COVID-19 samples, and they came from the United States, Italy and Spain.

Sequencing was carried out using PBMCs or T cells enriched from blood (not recorded which). V and J are TRBV11-3 and TRBJ1-1; D possibly corresponds to TRBD1 (5 bases). The receptor was derived from a man younger than 40 who had recovered from COVID-19. The CDR3 is CASSSYGGTEAFF. DNA for the CDR3: TGTGCCAGCAGCTCTTACGGGGGTACTGAAGCTTTCTTT.